Listed below are T cell receptor beta chains from one sample, sequenced in a study of radiotherapy plus CTLA-4 blockade in lung cancer. The protocol was immunoSEQ multiplex PCR, while the TCRdb copy is restricted to in-frame clones and leaves out a portion. The table includes some 37,000 clones, 70% to 80% detected once. The material sequenced was peripheral blood, taken from a patient treated with radiotherapy plus ipilimumab. The receptors come from a human donor with non-small cell lung cancer who had stable disease on radiotherapy plus ipilimumab. Both conserved end residues are part of each CDR3. A D gene is named only where the DNA matches it firmly.

d_gene	j_gene	v_gene	CDR3nt	CDR3aa
.	TRBJ1-1	TRBV30	TGTGCCTGGAAACAGGCGAACACTGAAGCTTTCTTT	CAWKQANTEAFF
.	TRBJ2-7	TRBV5-1	TGCGCCAGCAGCTTGGCGCCCCTGACAGGAACCTCCTACGAGCAGTACTTC	CASSLAPLTGTSYEQYF
.	TRBJ1-2	TRBV30	TGTGCCTGGATAAATCAGGGATTATACTATGGCTACACCTTC	CAWINQGLYYGYTF
.	TRBJ1-5	TRBV7-6	TGTGCCAGCAGCTTGGGGGCGCGGGGCAATCAGCCCCAGCATTTT	CASSLGARGNQPQHF
.	TRBJ1-6	TRBV5-1	TGCGCCAGCAGCTTCGAACAGTCTTCACCCCTCCACTTT	CASSFEQSSPLHF
.	TRBJ1-5	TRBV2	TGTGCCAGCAGCGCCCAACTTAGCAATCAGCCCCAGCATTTT	CASSAQLSNQPQHF
TRBD2	TRBJ2-2	TRBV19	TGTGCCAGTAGTATATCATTCCAGCGGGGTAACACCGGGGAGCTGTTTTTT	CASSISFQRGNTGELFF
TRBD1	TRBJ1-2	TRBV27	TGTGCCAGCAGTCGACAGGGAGTAAGCTATGGCTACACCTTC	CASSRQGVSYGYTF
.	TRBJ2-7	TRBV6-5	TGTGCCAGCACCGACCTAGGGAGGAGTTACGAGCAGTACTTC	CASTDLGRSYEQYF
.	TRBJ1-1	TRBV27	TGTGCCAGCAGGGTCTTGGACAGATCGAACACTGAAGCTTTCTTT	CASRVLDRSNTEAFF
TRBD1	TRBJ1-6	TRBV2	TGTGCCAGCAGTGAAGCTCGGGGACAGGGGTTCAATTCACCCCTCCACTTT	CASSEARGQGFNSPLHF
.	TRBJ1-2	TRBV5-1	TGCGCCACCAAGACACACCCGGCGGACTATGGCTACACCTTC	CATKTHPADYGYTF
.	TRBJ1-1	TRBV29-1	TGCAGCGTTCGGTGGGCTGGGGGGAACACTGAAGCTTTCTTT	CSVRWAGGNTEAFF
.	TRBJ2-7	TRBV7-9	TGTGCCAGCAGATCTGGCTCCTACGAGCAGTACTTC	CASRSGSYEQYF
TRBD1	TRBJ1-1	TRBV18	TGTGCCAGCTCATCCGCGGGACAGGGGAACACTGAAGCTTTCTTT	CASSSAGQGNTEAFF
TRBD1	TRBJ1-5	TRBV5-5	TGTGCCAGCAGCTTCACAGGGGGCAATCAGCCCCAGCATTTT	CASSFTGGNQPQHF
.	TRBJ2-5	TRBV5-4	TGTGCCAGCAGCTCTATTCAAGAGACCCAGTACTTC	CASSSIQETQYF
.	TRBJ2-1	TRBV19	TGTGCCGCCCAAAAGACGGGGGTTGGCGATGAGCAGTTCTTC	CAAQKTGVGDEQFF